Listed below are T cell receptor beta chains from one sample, sequenced in a study of cytomegalovirus exposure and HLA in healthy donors. TCRdb's copy holds only in-frame clones and misses some; the assay was immunoSEQ multiplex PCR. The sample lists 150,000 to 200,000 clones; roughly 80% were seen once. The sequencing input was PBMCs. Source of these receptors: a man in his late teens or twenties in good health and CMV-seropositive. CDR3s include the opening cysteine and the closing phenylalanine or tryptophan. Each record gives: clone size, D gene, J gene, V gene, CDR3 protein, CDR3 DNA. The D gene is left open where the match is weak. Rows give clone size only sometimes, using once, few, many, or a class for an expanded clone.

>.|TRBD2|TRBJ2-1|TRBV6-5
CASTASGSGNEQFF
TGTGCCAGCACAGCTAGCGGGAGTGGAAATGAGCAGTTCTTC
>.|.|TRBJ2-7|TRBV11-2
CASSLLPRQYEQYF
TGTGCCAGCAGCTTACTACCGCGTCAATACGAGCAGTACTTC
>.|TRBD1|TRBJ1-3|TRBV5-1
CASSEGQASGNTIYF
TGCGCCAGCAGCGAAGGACAGGCCTCTGGAAACACCATATATTTT
>.|.|TRBJ2-3|TRBV14
CASPGTDTQYF
TGTGCCAGCCCCGGTACAGATACGCAGTATTTT
>.|TRBD2|TRBJ2-1|TRBV28
CASSPRTSGHNEQFF
TGTGCCAGCAGTCCGCGGACTAGTGGGCACAATGAGCAGTTCTTC
>.|.|TRBJ2-5|TRBV7-6
CASSHPLKETQYF
TGTGCCAGCAGCCATCCACTTAAAGAGACCCAGTACTTC
>.|.|TRBJ1-6|TRBV5-6
CASSLTNSPLHF
TGTGCCAGCAGCCTAACGAATTCACCCCTCCACTTT
>.|.|TRBJ1-2|TRBV27
CASSSSLNYGYTF
TGTGCCAGCAGCTCCTCTCTGAACTATGGCTACACCTTC
>.|.|TRBJ1-3|TRBV2
CASSVGGTGNTIYF
TGTGCCAGCAGTGTTGGAGGGACTGGAAACACCATATATTTT
>.|.|TRBJ1-1|TRBV20-1
CSVRRDTEAFF
TGCAGTGTTCGGAGGGACACTGAAGCTTTCTTT
>.|.|TRBJ1-4|TRBV4-3
CASSQDQWAATNEKLFF
TGCGCCAGCAGCCAAGATCAATGGGCCGCAACTAATGAAAAACTGTTTTTT
>.|.|TRBJ1-1|TRBV19
CASNRRTGISAGTEAFF
TGTGCCAGTAATAGGCGAACAGGGATAAGCGCTGGCACTGAAGCTTTCTTT
>.|TRBD1|TRBJ2-2|TRBV5-4
CASSDNRGRNTGELFF
TGTGCCAGCAGCGATAACAGGGGCAGGAACACCGGGGAGCTGTTTTTT
>.|TRBD1|TRBJ1-2|TRBV6-6
CASSYVGTASNYGYTF
TGTGCCAGCAGTTACGTAGGGACAGCCTCTAACTATGGCTACACCTTC
>.|.|TRBJ1-5|TRBV15
CATSRLAVDSNQPQHF
TGTGCCACCAGCCGTCTCGCAGTCGATAGCAATCAGCCCCAGCATTTT
>.|.|TRBJ1-1|TRBV20-1
CSARVGPGTFF
.
>few|TRBD1|TRBJ2-7|TRBV11-1
CASSSTGGGEQYF
TGTGCCAGCAGCTCGACAGGGGGGGGCGAGCAGTACTTC
>.|TRBD1|TRBJ2-7|TRBV4-3
CASSQGAGQGYEQYF
TGCGCCAGCAGCCAAGGTGCGGGACAGGGCTACGAGCAGTACTTC
>.|.|TRBJ2-3|TRBV10-2
CAAGRGDTQYF
TGCGCCGCAGGGCGGGGAGATACGCAGTATTTT
>.|.|TRBJ2-3|TRBV9
CASSVVMTDTQYF
TGTGCCAGCAGCGTAGTTATGACTGATACGCAGTATTTT
>.|TRBD2|TRBJ2-1|TRBV11-1
CASSLTSGRTSNEQFF
TGTGCCAGCAGCCTGACTAGCGGGAGGACCTCCAATGAGCAGTTCTTC
>.|.|TRBJ2-3|TRBV30
CAWSRHTSTDTQYF
TGTGCCTGGAGTAGACATACTAGCACAGATACGCAGTATTTT
>.|.|TRBJ1-2|TRBV28
CASSLQEAGYTF
TGTGCCAGCAGTTTACAGGAGGCGGGCTACACCTTC
>few|TRBD2|TRBJ2-3|TRBV6-5
CASSYSGSGADTQYF
TGTGCCAGCAGTTATAGCGGGAGTGGGGCAGATACGCAGTATTTT
>.|TRBD1|TRBJ1-2|TRBV7-2
CASSLVRTGGGYTF
TGTGCCAGCAGCTTAGTCCGGACAGGGGGTGGCTACACCTTC
>.|TRBD2|TRBJ2-5|TRBV4-1
CASSGGGSQYF
TGCGCCAGCAGCGGAGGCGGGAGCCAGTACTTC
>few|.|TRBJ2-2|TRBV11-2
CASSLAGTGELFF
TGTGCCAGCAGCTTAGCGGGCACCGGGGAGCTGTTTTTT
>.|TRBD1|TRBJ2-7|TRBV19
CASRGQGANYEQYF
TGTGCCAGTAGGGGACAGGGGGCCAACTACGAGCAGTACTTC
>once|TRBD2|TRBJ2-3|TRBV4-2
CASSQETPGGRTDTQYF
TGTGCCAGCAGCCAAGAAACTCCCGGCGGGAGGACAGATACGCAGTATTTT
>.|TRBD1|TRBJ2-1|TRBV11-3
CASSHRGAGDEQFF
TGTGCCAGCAGCCACAGGGGTGCAGGCGATGAGCAGTTCTTC
>once|.|TRBJ2-1|TRBV27
CASSLSTGSSYNEQFF
TGTGCCAGCAGTTTATCGACCGGGAGCTCCTACAATGAGCAGTTCTTC
>.|.|TRBJ1-3|TRBV30
CAYRSSGNTIYF
TGTGCCTATAGAAGCTCTGGAAACACCATATATTTT
>.|.|TRBJ2-3|TRBV9
CASSVVPGSTDTQYF
TGTGCCAGCAGCGTAGTCCCAGGGAGCACAGATACGCAGTATTTT
>.|.|TRBJ1-5|TRBV2
CATKGGGSISNQPQHF
TGTGCCACCAAGGGAGGGGGGTCGATTAGCAATCAGCCCCAGCATTTT
>.|TRBD1|TRBJ2-7|TRBV28
CASSDLVPGQSPNYEQYF
TGTGCCAGCAGCGATTTAGTACCGGGACAGTCACCAAACTACGAGCAGTACTTC
>.|TRBD2|TRBJ2-5|TRBV7-3
CASSPGLVAQETQYF
TGTGCCAGCAGCCCGGGACTAGTGGCCCAAGAGACCCAGTACTTC
>once|.|TRBJ2-5|TRBV11-2
CASSFPVSGVRETQYF
TGTGCCAGCAGCTTTCCGGTATCGGGGGTCCGAGAGACCCAGTACTTC
>.|TRBD1|TRBJ1-2|TRBV9
CASSVGLFRDRTYGYTF
TGTGCCAGCAGCGTAGGACTCTTCCGGGACAGGACATATGGCTACACCTTC
>.|TRBD1|TRBJ1-2|TRBV9
CASSVEGTGSGGYTF
TGTGCCAGCAGCGTAGAGGGGACAGGGAGTGGTGGCTACACCTTC
>.|.|TRBJ2-2|TRBV7-7
CASSLEGGAGGELFF
TGTGCTAGCAGCTTAGAAGGCGGGGCCGGAGGGGAGCTGTTTTTT
>.|.|TRBJ1-4|TRBV28
CASSSATNEKLFF
TGTGCCAGCAGTTCCGCAACTAATGAAAAACTGTTTTTT
>.|.|TRBJ2-5|TRBV5-4
CASSSGTSQETQYF
TGTGCCAGCAGCTCCGGGACATCCCAAGAGACCCAGTACTTC
>.|.|TRBJ2-7|TRBV5-1
CASSFEDMNYEQYF
TGCGCCAGCAGCTTTGAGGACATGAACTACGAGCAGTACTTC
>.|.|TRBJ2-5|TRBV4-1
CASRPRLVGSETQYF
TGCGCCAGCAGACCCAGACTAGTGGGGTCGGAGACCCAGTACTTC
>.|TRBD1|TRBJ2-3|TRBV2
CASSEGGQGRPDTQYF
TGTGCCAGCAGTGAAGGGGGACAGGGGCGGCCAGATACGCAGTATTTT
>.|.|TRBJ1-1|TRBV19
CASSVAGTRGEAFF
TGTGCCAGTAGTGTGGCTGGGACTAGGGGGGAAGCTTTCTTT
>.|TRBD1|TRBJ2-5|TRBV2
CASSPGTGTSQYF
TGTGCCAGCAGTCCCGGGACAGGGACATCCCAGTACTTC
>.|TRBD2|TRBJ2-3|TRBV5-5
CASSGTSGRGTTDTQYF
TGTGCCAGCTCCGGGACTAGCGGGAGGGGTACGACAGATACGCAGTATTTT
>.|.|TRBJ2-7|TRBV7-6
CASSSGLHYEQYF
TGTGCCAGCAGCTCGGGACTTCACTACGAGCAGTACTTC
>.|.|TRBJ1-4|TRBV9
CASSVEGATNEKLFF
TGTGCCAGCAGCGTAGAGGGGGCAACTAATGAAAAACTGTTTTTT
>.|TRBD2|TRBJ2-7|TRBV5-6
CASSRVAGGPNEQYF
TGTGCCAGCAGCCGGGTGGCGGGAGGGCCCAACGAGCAGTACTTC
>few|TRBD2|TRBJ2-3|TRBV29-1
CSVAAIAGTDTQYF
TGCAGCGTTGCGGCAATAGCGGGGACAGATACGCAGTATTTT